These T cell receptor beta chains were read from a single sample in a study of CD8 T cells in Susac syndrome. TCRdb reprocessed the immunoSEQ multiplex PCR reads via MiXCR and lists one record per CDR3 protein. The sample carries about 240,000 distinct CDR3 sequences, almost 97% recorded once. Input material: CD4+ T cells from PBMCs. These TCRs come from a human donor with Susac syndrome. Both conserved end residues are part of each CDR3.

>TRBV6-1|TRBJ1-1
CASRSQSPVPDRGTEAFF
>TRBV6-5|TRBJ1-5
CASSKTPGSSQPQHF
>TRBV29-1|TRBJ2-1
CSVMGDRLSLYNEQFF
>TRBV20-1|TRBJ1-2
CSARGQESNYGYTF
>TRBV15|TRBJ2-7
CATSRVRRGLAGVEQYF
>TRBV23-1|TRBJ1-5
CASSQIPGPGGWQPQHF
>TRBV20-1|TRBJ1-2
CSATETGGAYTF
>TRBV30|TRBJ2-7
CAWTTSGRGQYF
>TRBV24-1|TRBJ2-2
CATSARAVGPTGELFF
>TRBV4-1|TRBJ2-7
CASSGGEDEQYF
>TRBV28|TRBJ2-5
CASSSPLAGVQTQYF
>TRBV18|TRBJ2-1
CASSPQAPYYNEQFF
>TRBV12-3/TRBV12-4|TRBJ2-2
CASRRGLAEGTGELFF